Shown below are 23 T cell receptor beta chains from a single sample sequenced in a study of PD-L1 blockade in urothelial cancer. Clones were read by immunoSEQ multiplex PCR, and TCRdb kept only the in-frame ones, dropping some. Of more than 75,000 clones detected, more than 85% appear once; the ten largest clones hold approximately 10%. The sequences come from PBMCs, collected around atezolizumab (anti-PD-L1) treatment. Receptors were obtained from a man between 60 and 70 years old with urothelial cancer.

This chain links TRBV30 with TRBJ1-2; D remains unclear. The CDR3 runs to 14 residues. The germline V and J ends were trimmed by 0 bases and 4 bases, with 12 bases remaining between them. Germline V gives CDR1 GTSNPN, CDR2 SVGIG (reference sequence). CDR3 nucleotides: TGTGCCTGGAGTGTAGTGGGTAGAGGCTATGGCTACACCTTC. This sequence encodes CAWSVVGRGYGYTF.

The J gene is TRBJ2-2, the V gene TRBV9; TRBD2 matches at 12 bases. Germline V gene lookup returns CDR1 SGDLS and CDR2 YYNGEE. V shed 3 bases and J 6 bases; nucleotides not matched to a gene: 12. This CDR3 is 18 amino acids long. CDR3 protein: CASSASRRLAGGPGELFF. Written as DNA, the CDR3 is TGTGCCAGCAGCGCCAGCCGGCGGCTAGCGGGGGGGCCCGGGGAGCTGTTTTTT.

The chain has TRBV9 and TRBJ1-1; tentatively, D is TRBD1 (5 bases). Trimming cost V 3 bases and J 6 bases, with 9 bases left between them. This CDR3 is built from 12 residues. The V gene's germline CDR1 is SGDLS and CDR2 YYNGEE. DNA for the CDR3: TGTGCCAGCAGCGCACAGGTCTCTGAAGCTTTCTTT. It specifies CASSAQVSEAFF.

The chain is built from TRBV6-1 and TRBJ1-1; no definite D call. The CDR3 is 13 residues long. Trimming cost V 2 bases and J 8 bases, with 12 bases left between them. Germline CDR1 MNHNS, CDR2 SASEGT. The CDR3 DNA follows: TGTGCCAGCAGTGAATCGCCAGGATGGGAAGCTTTCTTT. Encoded protein: CASSESPGWEAFF.

The chain employs TRBV5-4 and TRBJ1-1, with D possibly TRBD1 on 6 matching bases. The CDR3 runs to 13 residues. With 0 bases removed from V and 7 bases from J, the gap between germline ends came to 10 bases. In germline, CDR1 is SGHNT, CDR2 YYREEE (reference sequence). CDR3 sequence reads: CASSLAGGGEAFF. CDR3 sequence (DNA): TGTGCCAGCAGCTTGGCGGGAGGGGGTGAAGCTTTCTTT.

CDR3 residues: CASSVGGLSEKLFF. In DNA form, the CDR3 reads TGTGCCAGCAGCGTAGGAGGCCTGAGTGAAAAACTGTTTTTT. J is TRBJ1-4 and V is TRBV9; D ambiguous. CDR3 length equals 14 residues. V was shortened by 0 bases and J by 7 bases, with 10 bases between the two germline ends. The germline gives CDR1 SGDLS, CDR2 YYNGEE.

The chain joins TRBV9 to TRBJ2-1, with 8 bases fitting TRBD1. The germline CDR1 and CDR2 sequences are SGDLS and YYNGEE. The J segment lost 2 bases and the V segment lost 2 bases, leaving 6 bases of the junction unmatched. The CDR3 contains 16 residues. CDR3 nucleotide sequence: TGTGCCAGCAGCGTTTCCGGGACAGGCGCCTACAATGAGCAGTTCTTC. It encodes CASSVSGTGAYNEQFF.

The chain uses TRBV15 and TRBJ1-5, with TRBD1 as a possible D gene (5 bases). The CDR3 consists of 15 residues. CDR1 and CDR2 (germline): LNHNV, YYDKDF (reference sequence). V lost 0 bases, J lost 1 base, and 7 bases lay in between. The CDR3 here is CATSRDRQSNQPQHF. Here the CDR3 DNA reads TGTGCCACCAGCAGAGACAGACAGAGCAATCAGCCCCAGCATTTT.

The chain carries TRBV7-6 and TRBJ2-3, with no clear D. This CDR3 comprises 13 residues. The V end lost 0 bases, the J end lost 5 bases, and 6 bases lay between the germline ends. Looked up from germline, CDR1 is SGHVS and CDR2 is FNYEAQ. The CDR3: CASSLATGDTQYF. The CDR3 nucleotides are TGTGCCAGCAGCTTAGCGACGGGAGATACGCAGTATTTT.

Of note for this clone: Other DNA sequences in this sample translate to the same CDR3. The chain uses TRBV9 and TRBJ2-2; TRBD2 matches at 9 bases. The germline V gene encodes CDR1 SGDLS and CDR2 YYNGEE. The V and J ends lost 2 bases and 4 bases, in that order; junction bases with no gene match: 3. This CDR3 has 15 amino acids. The CDR3, as DNA: TGTGCCAGCAGCGTTGGCGGGGGGGGCACCGGGGAGCTGTTTTTT. Translation gives CASSVGGGGTGELFF.

The chain carries TRBV6-4 and TRBJ2-7; D perhaps matches TRBD2 (5 bases). CDR3 size: 15 residues. The V end lost 5 bases, the J end lost 2 bases, and 16 bases lay between the germline ends. Germline V lookup: CDR1 MRHNA, CDR2 SNTAGT. CDR3 amino acids: CASSPSPGLTYEQYF. The CDR3 coding sequence is TGTGCCAGCAGTCCCTCCCCGGGATTAACCTACGAGCAGTACTTC.

This clone was seen a single time. V and J are TRBV5-3 and TRBJ2-7; 8 positions agree with TRBD2. TRBV5-3 is given ORF status, its function remaining uncertain. This CDR3 spans 14 amino acids. With V trimmed by 5 bases and J by 7 bases, 11 bases remained unmatched. CDR3 in amino acids: CARRDPGLGREQYF. The CDR3 DNA reads as TGTGCCAGAAGGGACCCGGGACTAGGTCGGGAGCAGTACTTC.

The rearrangement links TRBV5-5 to TRBJ2-2; tentatively, D is TRBD2 (5 bases). The ends were cut back, 1 base at V and 7 bases at J, with 11 bases in the middle. This CDR3 comprises 14 residues. Looked up from germline, CDR1 is SGHKS and CDR2 is YYEKEE (reference sequence). The CDR3 coding sequence is TGTGCCAGCAGCTTGTCCGGGGTCATCGGGGAGCTGTTTTTT. This sequence encodes CASSLSGVIGELFF.

This chain uses TRBV29-1 with TRBJ1-1; 7 bases fit TRBD1. The CDR3 consists of 14 residues. V was clipped by 5 bases and J by 1 base; unmatched bases: 7. Germline CDR1 reads SQVTM; CDR2 reads ANQGSEA. The CDR3 DNA reads as TGCAGCGTTACCCACAGGGGCACGAACACTGAAGCTTTCTTT. Its translation: CSVTHRGTNTEAFF.

This chain connects TRBV4-3 to TRBJ2-7, with TRBD1 matching 10 bases. CDR3 size: 18 residues. Germline V gene data show CDR1 as LGHNA and CDR2 as YSLEER. V was clipped by 0 bases and J by 0 bases; unmatched bases: 8. The CDR3 bases are TGCGCCAGCAGCCAAGATCCCGGACAGGGGGTGAGCTCCTACGAGCAGTACTTC. Translation gives CASSQDPGQGVSSYEQYF.

The rearrangement links TRBV4-3 to TRBJ2-1; TRBD1 is a possible D gene (6 bases). V was shortened by 1 base and J by 3 bases, with 10 bases between the two germline ends. Germline V gene data show CDR1 as LGHNA and CDR2 as YSLEER. The CDR3 covers 15 residues. DNA of the CDR3: TGCGCCAGCAGCCAAGTCAAACAGGGCTACAATGAGCAGTTCTTC. It translates to CASSQVKQGYNEQFF.

This clone has a handful of counts. Other DNA sequences from this sample encode an identical CDR3 as well. The V gene is TRBV7-2, the J gene TRBJ2-5; 8 bases agree with TRBD2. With V trimmed by 2 bases and J by 5 bases, 7 bases remained unmatched. The CDR3 extends over 15 amino acids. From germline, CDR1 is SGHTA and CDR2 FQGNSA. The CDR3, as DNA: TGTGCCAGCAGCTTAAACGGGAGGGCATGGGAGACCCAGTACTTC. As protein: CASSLNGRAWETQYF.

This clone showed up just once. The rearrangement links TRBV2 to TRBJ1-4, with D uncertain. Trimming pared 3 bases from V and 3 bases from J, leaving 17 bases between. The CDR3 is 17 residues long. Germline CDR1 is SNHLY and CDR2 is FYNNEI. CDR3 sequence (DNA): TGTGCCAGCAGTGAGGGGAGGGTAATCGGGTCTAATGAAAAACTGTTTTTT. Translated, it gives CASSEGRVIGSNEKLFF. Full variable domain (rest looked up from reference TRBV2 and TRBJ1-4): EPEVTQTPSHQVTQMGQEVILRCVPISNHLYFYWYRQILGQKVEFLVSFYNNEISEKSEIFDDQFSVERPDGSNFTLKIRSTKLEDSAMYFCASSEGRVIGSNEKLFFGSGTQLSVL.

This rearrangement joins TRBV2 to TRBJ2-5; tentatively, D is TRBD1 (5 bases). CDR3 length equals 13 residues. The germline CDR1 and CDR2 sequences are SNHLY and FYNNEI. Deletions cut 5 bases from V and 6 bases from J, with 13 bases between. The DNA for the CDR3 is TGTGCCAGCAGTATGGGGCCGATGAAGACCCAGTACTTC. Encoded protein: CASSMGPMKTQYF.

The chain is built from TRBV5-4 and TRBJ2-5; possibly TRBD1 for D (7 bases). The ends were cut back, 3 bases at V and 7 bases at J, with 22 bases in the middle. In germline, CDR1 is SGHNT, CDR2 YYREEE (reference sequence). The CDR3 is made up of 16 amino acids. DNA of the CDR3: TGTGCCAGCAGCTCAGGGCGGGACAGAACCGGTGGGACCCAGTACTTC. Translation gives CASSSGRDRTGGTQYF.

The chain uses TRBV10-3 and TRBJ1-2, with 11 positions matching TRBD1. This CDR3 is built from 15 residues. In germline, CDR1 is ENHRY, CDR2 SYGVKD. Unmatched junction bases numbered 4, after V lost 0 bases and J lost 7 bases. DNA of the CDR3: TGTGCCATCAGTGAGTCTGGACAGGGGGCAGGTGGCTACACCTTC. Amino acid sequence: CAISESGQGAGGYTF.

The rearrangement joins TRBV5-5 to TRBJ2-7; possible D gene TRBD2, 7 bases. Germline V gives CDR1 SGHKS, CDR2 YYEKEE (reference sequence). This CDR3 comprises 16 residues. V was cut by 3 bases and J by 3 bases, with 19 bases left in between. The CDR3 spells CASSYGWGGLIYEQYF. CDR3 bases: TGTGCCAGCAGCTACGGTTGGGGGGGCTTAATCTACGAGCAGTACTTC.

J is TRBJ2-1 and V is TRBV4-3; 12 nucleotides align to TRBD2. The CDR3 sequence is 20 residues long. With 2 bases clipped from V and 3 bases from J, the junction kept 14 bases outside the gene matches. Germline V gene lookup returns CDR1 LGHNA and CDR2 YSLEER. The CDR3 nucleotides read TGCGCCAGCAGCCAAAAGGCCGGTAGGACTAGCGGGGCGTACTACAATGAGCAGTTCTTC. Amino acid sequence: CASSQKAGRTSGAYYNEQFF.